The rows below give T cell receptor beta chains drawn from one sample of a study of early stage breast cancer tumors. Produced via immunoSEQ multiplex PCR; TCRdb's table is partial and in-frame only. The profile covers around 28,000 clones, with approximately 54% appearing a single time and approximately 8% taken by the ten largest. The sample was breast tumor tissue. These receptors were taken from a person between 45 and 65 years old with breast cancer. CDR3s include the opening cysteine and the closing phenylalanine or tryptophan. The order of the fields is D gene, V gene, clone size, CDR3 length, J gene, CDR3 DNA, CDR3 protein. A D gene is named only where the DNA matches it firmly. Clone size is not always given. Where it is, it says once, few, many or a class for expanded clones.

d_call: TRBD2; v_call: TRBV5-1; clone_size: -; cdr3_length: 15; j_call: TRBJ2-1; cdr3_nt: TGCGCCAGCAGCCTGGGAGGGGTAGGAAACAATGAGCAGTTCTTC; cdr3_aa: CASSLGGVGNNEQFF
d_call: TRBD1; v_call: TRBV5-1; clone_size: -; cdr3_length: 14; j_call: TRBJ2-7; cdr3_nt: TGTGCCAGCAGCATTCGGGACAGCGCCTACGAGCAGTACTTC; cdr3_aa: CASSIRDSAYEQYF
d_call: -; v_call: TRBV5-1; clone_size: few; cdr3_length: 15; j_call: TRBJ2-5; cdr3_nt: TGCGCCAGCAGCTTGTCGGGCGGAGCCATGGGGACCCAGTACTTC; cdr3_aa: CASSLSGGAMGTQYF
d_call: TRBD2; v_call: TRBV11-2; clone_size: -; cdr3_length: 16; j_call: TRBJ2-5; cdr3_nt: TGTGCCAGCAGCTTAGGCTCGGGGGGGTACGTCGAGACCCAGTACTTC; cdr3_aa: CASSLGSGGYVETQYF
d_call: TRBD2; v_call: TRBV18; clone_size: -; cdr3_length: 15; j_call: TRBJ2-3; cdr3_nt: TGTGCCAGCTCACCAAGTCTAGCGGGAGGAGATACGCAGTATTTT; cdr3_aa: CASSPSLAGGDTQYF
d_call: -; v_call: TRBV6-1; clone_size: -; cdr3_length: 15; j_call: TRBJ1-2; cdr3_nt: TGTGCCAGCAAAGAATCGGGCCCCATAAGCGATGGCTACACCTTC; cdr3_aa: CASKESGPISDGYTF
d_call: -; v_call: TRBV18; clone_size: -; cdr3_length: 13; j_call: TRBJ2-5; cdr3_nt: TGTGCCAGCTCACCGGTAGTGGGGGAGACCCAGTACTTC; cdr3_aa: CASSPVVGETQYF
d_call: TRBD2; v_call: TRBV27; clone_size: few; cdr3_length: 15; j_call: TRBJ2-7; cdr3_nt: TGTGCCAGCAGTTCGACTAGCGGGAGGGTCTACGAGCAGTACTTC; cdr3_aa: CASSSTSGRVYEQYF
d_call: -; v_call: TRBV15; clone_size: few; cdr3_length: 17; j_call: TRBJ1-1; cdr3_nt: TGTGCCACCAGCAGAGGGGACCAAGGGCGGGATTCCACTGAAGCTTTCTTT; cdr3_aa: CATSRGDQGRDSTEAFF
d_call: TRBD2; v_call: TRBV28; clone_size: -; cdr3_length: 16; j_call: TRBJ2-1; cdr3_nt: TGTGCCAGCAGGAGACCCGGGACTAGCGGGAAAACTGAGCAGTTCTTC; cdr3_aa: CASRRPGTSGKTEQFF
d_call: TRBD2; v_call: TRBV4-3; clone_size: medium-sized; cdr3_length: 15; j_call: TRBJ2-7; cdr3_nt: TGCGCCACCAGCAGACTAGCGGGGAGCTCCTACGAGCAGTACTTC; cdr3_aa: CATSRLAGSSYEQYF
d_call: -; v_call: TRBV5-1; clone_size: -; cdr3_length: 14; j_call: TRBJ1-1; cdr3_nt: TGCGCCAGCAGCTTGGCGGGCAGAACCACTGAAGCTTTCTTT; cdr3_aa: CASSLAGRTTEAFF
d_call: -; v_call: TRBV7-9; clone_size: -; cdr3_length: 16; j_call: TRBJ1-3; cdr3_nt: TGTGCCAGCAGCCCCAGGGGCAGTAGCTCTGGAAACACCATATATTTT; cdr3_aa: CASSPRGSSSGNTIYF
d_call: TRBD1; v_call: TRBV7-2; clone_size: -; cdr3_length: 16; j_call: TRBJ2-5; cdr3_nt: TGTGCCAGCAGCTTTACCCGGGACAGGGGGCGAGAGACCCAGTACTTC; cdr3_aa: CASSFTRDRGRETQYF
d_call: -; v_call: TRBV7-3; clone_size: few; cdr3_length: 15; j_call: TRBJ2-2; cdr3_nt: TGTGCCAGCAGGTCAGCTACACAGAACACCGGGGAGCTGTTTTTT; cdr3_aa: CASRSATQNTGELFF
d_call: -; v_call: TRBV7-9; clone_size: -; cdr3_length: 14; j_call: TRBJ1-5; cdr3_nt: TGTGCCAGCAGCGACAGGTTCGTGAATCAGCCCCAGCATTTT; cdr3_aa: CASSDRFVNQPQHF
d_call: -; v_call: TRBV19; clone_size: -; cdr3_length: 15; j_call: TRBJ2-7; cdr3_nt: TGTGCCAGTAGTATAAATAAAGGGGCAGGATACGAGCAGTACTTC; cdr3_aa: CASSINKGAGYEQYF
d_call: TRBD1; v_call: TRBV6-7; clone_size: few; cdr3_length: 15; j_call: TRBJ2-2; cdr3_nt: TGTGCCAGCAGTTGTACAGGGGGCGCCGGCGGGGAGCTGTTTTTT; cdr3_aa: CASSCTGGAGGELFF
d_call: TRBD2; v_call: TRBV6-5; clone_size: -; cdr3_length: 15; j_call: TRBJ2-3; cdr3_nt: TGTGCCAGCAGTTACAGGGCGGGAGGCACAGATACGCAGTATTTT; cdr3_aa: CASSYRAGGTDTQYF
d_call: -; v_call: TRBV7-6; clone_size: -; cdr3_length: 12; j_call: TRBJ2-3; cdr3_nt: TGTGCCAGCAGCCTTCAGTGGGATACGCAGTATTTT; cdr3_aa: CASSLQWDTQYF
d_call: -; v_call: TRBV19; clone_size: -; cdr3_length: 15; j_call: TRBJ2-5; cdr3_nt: TGTGCCAGTAGTATTTTTTCAGGGAACCAAGAGACCCAGTACTTC; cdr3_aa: CASSIFSGNQETQYF
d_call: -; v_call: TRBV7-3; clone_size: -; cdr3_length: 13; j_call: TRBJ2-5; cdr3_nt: TGTGCCAGCAGCCCAACAGGGATTGAGACCCAGTACTTC; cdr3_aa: CASSPTGIETQYF
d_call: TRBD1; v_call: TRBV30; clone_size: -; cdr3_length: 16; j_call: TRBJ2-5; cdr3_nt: TGTGCCTGGAGTGTACTACAGGGGGGAGACCAAGAGACCCAGTACTTC; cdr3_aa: CAWSVLQGGDQETQYF
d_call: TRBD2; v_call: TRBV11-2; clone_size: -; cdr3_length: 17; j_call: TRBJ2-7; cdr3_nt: TGTGCCAGCAGCTTCACTAGCGCCTTCGCCCGGGACCACGAGCAGTACTTC; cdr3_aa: CASSFTSAFARDHEQYF
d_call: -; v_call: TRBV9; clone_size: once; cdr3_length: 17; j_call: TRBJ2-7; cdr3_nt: TGTGCCAGCAGCTCCCCTCTGGGCTTTGCCGAGCAAGACGAGCAGTACTTC; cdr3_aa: CASSSPLGFAEQDEQYF
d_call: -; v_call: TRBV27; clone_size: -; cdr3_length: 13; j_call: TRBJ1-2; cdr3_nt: TGTGCCAGCAGTTTATCAGGGGACTATGGCTACACCTTC; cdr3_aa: CASSLSGDYGYTF
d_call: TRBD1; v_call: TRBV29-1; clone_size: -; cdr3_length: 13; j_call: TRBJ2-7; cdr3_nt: TGCAGCGCGACAGGGGACAAAACCTACGAGCAGTACTTC; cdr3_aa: CSATGDKTYEQYF
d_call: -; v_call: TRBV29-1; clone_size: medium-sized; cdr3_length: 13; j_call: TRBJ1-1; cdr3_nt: TGCAGCGTTGTAAAGGGTCAGGGAACTGAAGCTTTCTTT; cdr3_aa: CSVVKGQGTEAFF
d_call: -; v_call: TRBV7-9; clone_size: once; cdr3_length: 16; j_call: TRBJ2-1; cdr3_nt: TGTGCCAGCAGCTTAGAAGGGTCCGGACCCTACAATGAGCAGTTCTTC; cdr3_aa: CASSLEGSGPYNEQFF
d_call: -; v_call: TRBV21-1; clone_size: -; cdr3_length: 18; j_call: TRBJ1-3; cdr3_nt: TGTGCCAGCAGCGGCGGCACACATGTCAGTGACTCTGGAAACACCATATATTTT; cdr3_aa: CASSGGTHVSDSGNTIYF
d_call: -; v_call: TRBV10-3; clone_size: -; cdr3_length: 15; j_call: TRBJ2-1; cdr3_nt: TGTGCCATCAGACTCGGGGATAGCTCCTACAATGAGCAGTTCTTC; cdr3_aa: CAIRLGDSSYNEQFF
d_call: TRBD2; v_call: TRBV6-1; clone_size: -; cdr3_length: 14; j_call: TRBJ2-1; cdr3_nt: TGTGCCAGCAGCCTAGCGGACGTTTACAATGAGCAGTTCTTC; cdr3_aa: CASSLADVYNEQFF
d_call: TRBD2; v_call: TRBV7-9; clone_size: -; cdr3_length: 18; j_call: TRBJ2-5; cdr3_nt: TGTGCCAGCAGCTTAGCGACTAGCGGGAGCTGGTACCAAGAGACCCAGTACTTC; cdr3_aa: CASSLATSGSWYQETQYF
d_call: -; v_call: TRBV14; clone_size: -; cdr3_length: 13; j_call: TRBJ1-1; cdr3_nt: TGTGCCAGCAGCCAAGTCTCGAACACTGAAGCTTTCTTT; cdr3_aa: CASSQVSNTEAFF
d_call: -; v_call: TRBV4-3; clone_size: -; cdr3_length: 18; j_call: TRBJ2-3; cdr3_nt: TGCGCCAGCAGCCAAGCATCCTCGAAGGCCGGCGGCACAGATACGCAGTATTTT; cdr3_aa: CASSQASSKAGGTDTQYF
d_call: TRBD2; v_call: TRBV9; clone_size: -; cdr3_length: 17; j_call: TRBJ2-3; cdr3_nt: TGTGCCAGCAGCGTAGCTCCTAGCGGGAGCTATACAGATACGCAGTATTTT; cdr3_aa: CASSVAPSGSYTDTQYF
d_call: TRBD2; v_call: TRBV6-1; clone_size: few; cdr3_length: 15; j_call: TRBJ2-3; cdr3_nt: TGTGCCACCCTGGGAGGGGACCCGGTCCCAGATACGCAGTATTTT; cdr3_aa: CATLGGDPVPDTQYF
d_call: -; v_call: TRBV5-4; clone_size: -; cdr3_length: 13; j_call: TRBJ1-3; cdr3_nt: TGTGCCAGCAGCTTAGATTCCAGGGGCACCATATATTTT; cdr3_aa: CASSLDSRGTIYF
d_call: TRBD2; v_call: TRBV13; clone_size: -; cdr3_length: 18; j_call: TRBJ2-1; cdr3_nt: TGTGCCAGCAGTTCAACCCAATTAGCGGGGACCTCCTACAATGAGCAGTTCTTC; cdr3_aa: CASSSTQLAGTSYNEQFF
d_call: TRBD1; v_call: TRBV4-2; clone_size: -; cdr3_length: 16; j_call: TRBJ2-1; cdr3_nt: TGTGCCAGCAGCCAAGTCCCGGGACAGGTTATCAATGAGCAGTTCTTC; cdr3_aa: CASSQVPGQVINEQFF
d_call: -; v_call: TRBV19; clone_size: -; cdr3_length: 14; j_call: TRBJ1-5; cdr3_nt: TGTGCCAGTAGTGGGGGGGATCGCAATCAGCCCCAGCATTTT; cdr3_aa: CASSGGDRNQPQHF